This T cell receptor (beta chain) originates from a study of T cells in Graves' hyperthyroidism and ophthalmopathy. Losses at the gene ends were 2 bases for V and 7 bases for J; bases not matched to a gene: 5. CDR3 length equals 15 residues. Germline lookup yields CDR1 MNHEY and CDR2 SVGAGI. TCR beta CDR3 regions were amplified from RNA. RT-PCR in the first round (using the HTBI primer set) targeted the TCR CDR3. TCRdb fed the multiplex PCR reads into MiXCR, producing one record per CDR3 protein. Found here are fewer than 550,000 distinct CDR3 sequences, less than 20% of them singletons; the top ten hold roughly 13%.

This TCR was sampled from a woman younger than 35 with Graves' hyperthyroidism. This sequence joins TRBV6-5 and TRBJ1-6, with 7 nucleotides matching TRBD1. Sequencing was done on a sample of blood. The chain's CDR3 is CASSYRQGRNSPLHF. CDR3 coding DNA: TGTGCCAGCAGTTACCGACAGGGTCGCAATTCACCCCTCCACTTT.